This T cell receptor (beta chain) was sequenced in a study of T cell responses to AZD1222 COVID-19 vaccine. Study observations and caveats: Among AZD1222 vaccinees, only six or seven were seropositive at baseline. White British ancestry dominated among donors, who included more females, and clonal diversity was possibly underestimated.

As to this clone: Antigen specificity is unknown.

Profiled with immunoSEQ multiplex PCR; TCRdb holds only in-frame clones, not every one. The table shows roughly 200,000 clones, with approximately 94% occurring only once. Germline assignment: CDR1 MNHEY and CDR2 SMNVEV (reference sequence). This CDR3 comprises 13 residues. With V trimmed by 8 bases and J by 8 bases, 6 bases remained unmatched. The sample in question was peripheral blood, obtained on day 0 of MenACWY control vaccination. The gene calls are TRBV27 and TRBJ1-6; 7 bases align to TRBD1. The sequence was collected from an adult in good health. The CDR3 bases are TGTGCCAGCTGGCCGGGACAGCATTCACCCCTCCACTTT. Translating gives CASWPGQHSPLHF.